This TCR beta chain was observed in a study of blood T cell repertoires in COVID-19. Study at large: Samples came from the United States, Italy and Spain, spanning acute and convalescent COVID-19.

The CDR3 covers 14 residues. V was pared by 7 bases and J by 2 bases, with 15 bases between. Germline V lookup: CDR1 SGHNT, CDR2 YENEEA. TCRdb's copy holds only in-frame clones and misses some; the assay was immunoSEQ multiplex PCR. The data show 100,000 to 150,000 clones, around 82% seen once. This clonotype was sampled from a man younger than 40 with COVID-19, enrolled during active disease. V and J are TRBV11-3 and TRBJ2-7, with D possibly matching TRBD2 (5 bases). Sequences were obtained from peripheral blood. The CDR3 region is CASTTGDEPYEQYF. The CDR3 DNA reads TGTGCCAGCACCACCGGGGATGAACCCTACGAGCAGTACTTC.